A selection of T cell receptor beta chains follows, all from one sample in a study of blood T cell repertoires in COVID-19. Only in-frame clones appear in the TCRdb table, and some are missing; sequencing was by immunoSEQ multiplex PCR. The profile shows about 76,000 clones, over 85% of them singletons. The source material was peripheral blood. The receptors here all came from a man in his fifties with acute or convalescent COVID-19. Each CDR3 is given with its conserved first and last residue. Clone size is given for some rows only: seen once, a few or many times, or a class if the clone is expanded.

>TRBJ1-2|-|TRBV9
CASSVDRNGYTF
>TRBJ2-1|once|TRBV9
CASSVATGTYNEQFF
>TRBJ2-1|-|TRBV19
CASSTGTGELGPNEQFF
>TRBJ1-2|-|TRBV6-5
CASRTLDRAEYGYTF
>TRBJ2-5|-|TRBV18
CASSPGQEETQYF
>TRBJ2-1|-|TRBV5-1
CASSLGGRRGEQFF
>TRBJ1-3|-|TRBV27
CASSPSRGRDTIYF
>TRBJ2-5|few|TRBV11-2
CASSSPEAGGRLSRETQYF
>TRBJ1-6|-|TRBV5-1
CASSLQGYNSPLHF
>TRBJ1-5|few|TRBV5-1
CASSLTGVGQPQHF
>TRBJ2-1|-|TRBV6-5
CASSYRAGGLDEQFF
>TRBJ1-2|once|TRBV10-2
CVSSESKGALYGYTF
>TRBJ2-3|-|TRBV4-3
CASSQEVAQGGMGDTQYF
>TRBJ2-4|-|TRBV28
CASSTPGTGEAKNIQYF
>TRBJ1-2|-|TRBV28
CASSHTGTSYTF
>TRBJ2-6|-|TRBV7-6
CASSLADSSGANVLTF
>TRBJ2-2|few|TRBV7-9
CASSSRVNTGELFF
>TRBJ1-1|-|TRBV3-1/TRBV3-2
CASSSQRGQDTEAFF
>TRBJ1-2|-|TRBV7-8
CASSPGGVWGANYGYTF
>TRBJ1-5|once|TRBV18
CASSPSDQPQHF